The present TCR beta chain was sequenced within a study of shared clonotypes between healthy human individuals. Study findings and constraints: Lower generation probabilities were found for non-shared clonotypes than for those shared by all four donors.

For this clone: The antigen is not known.

Source study methods: As immunoSEQ supplied junction-only sequences (without quality scores), filtering differed. Assay used: immunoSEQ multiplex PCR; TCRdb lists only in-frame clones, some missing. That table furnishes V, J and clone size, whereas the DNA furnished D and trimming. Among 950,000 to 1,300,000 clones listed, around four fifths were seen once. The germline V gene has CDR1 LGHNA and CDR2 YSLEER. The CDR3 sequence is 13 residues long. The V end was cut by 0 bases, the J end by 7 bases, with 6 bases between. Material for sequencing was memory CD4+ T cells sorted from blood. Indicated subset: CD45RA-negative fraction. This TCR came from a man between 18 and 35 years old in good health. The J gene is TRBJ1-4, the V gene TRBV4-3; D remains unclear. The CDR3 region is CASSQDLTEKLFF. In DNA, the CDR3 is TGCGCCAGCAGCCAAGATCTGACTGAAAAACTGTTTTTT.